This TCR beta chain comes out of a study of control samples from healthy donors and cancer patients. Repertoires were generated with immunoSEQ multiplex PCR, while TCRdb's copy carries only in-frame clones and drops some. The data contain about 170,000 clones, 93% of them singletons. Germline V CDR1 and CDR2: SEHNR, FQNEAQ (reference sequence). The CDR3 loop spans 13 amino acids. Trimming removed 1 base from V and 7 bases from J, with 7 bases in between. This sequence was found in a woman aged 55-70 years in good health. This chain connects TRBV7-9 to TRBJ1-4, with D uncertain. Source material: blood. This chain's CDR3 is CASSLDRVEKLFF. The CDR3 nucleotides are TGTGCCAGCAGCTTAGATCGGGTTGAAAAACTGTTTTTT.